Following are 9 T cell receptor beta chains from one sample sequenced in a study of memory CD4+ T cells and cytomegalovirus serostatus. Single viable CD3+CD4+CD8-CD45RO+ cells were sorted as the memory CD4+ T cells. This table comes from immunoSEQ multiplex PCR, and its TCRdb copy is limited to in-frame clones, with some not included. The profile shows 50,000 or so clones, about 74% of them singletons. What was sequenced was memory CD4+ T cells from blood. Receptors originate from an adult in good health and CMV-seropositive.

V gene TRBV4-2 combines with J gene TRBJ1-5; 8 bases agree with TRBD1. Germline V gene data show CDR1 as LGHNA and CDR2 as YNFKEQ. The CDR3 extends over 15 amino acids. The ends lost 3 bases at V and 7 bases at J; junction bases unmatched: 8. The CDR3 nucleotides are TGTGCCAGCAGCCAGGCAGCACAGGGGGACCAGCCCCAGCATTTT. Its translation is CASSQAAQGDQPQHF.

V is TRBV19 and J is TRBJ1-2, with a weak D call TRBD1 (5 bases). This CDR3 has 17 amino acids. With 6 bases removed from V and 1 base from J, the gap between germline ends came to 21 bases. Looked up from germline, CDR1 is LNHDA and CDR2 is SQIVND (reference sequence). CDR3 in DNA: TGTGCCAGTAGCCCCATGGGGACCGGCGGTCTTAACTATGGCTACACCTTC. Amino acid sequence: CASSPMGTGGLNYGYTF.

The chain couples TRBV5-1 to TRBJ1-1; D remains unclear. The CDR3 covers 14 residues. V was shortened by 4 bases and J by 1 base, with 11 bases between the two germline ends. From germline, CDR1 is SGHRS and CDR2 YFSETQ. CDR3 DNA: TGCGCCAGCAGCCAGGCACAGAGGAACACTGAAGCTTTCTTT. It yields the protein CASSQAQRNTEAFF.

V is TRBV4-3 and J is TRBJ2-1; D not certain. The CDR3 contains 14 residues. The ends were cut back, 0 bases at V and 5 bases at J, with 8 bases in the middle. The germline V gene has CDR1 LGHNA and CDR2 YSLEER. The CDR3 region is CASSQDQQDNEQFF. The CDR3 DNA is TGCGCCAGCAGCCAAGATCAGCAAGACAATGAGCAGTTCTTC.

The DNA for the CDR3 is TGTGCCAGCAAGAGACAGATAAACACCGGGGAGCTGTTTTTT. Translating gives CASKRQINTGELFF. The chain uses TRBV6-4 and TRBJ2-2; TRBD1 might be the D (5 bases). CDR1 MRHNA and CDR2 SNTAGT come from the germline V gene. The CDR3 is made up of 14 amino acids. Trimming removed 7 bases from V and 2 bases from J, with 11 bases in between.

The CDR3 region is CASSALTASEKLFF. The DNA for the CDR3 is TGTGCCAGTAGTGCTTTGACAGCTTCTGAAAAACTGTTTTTT. This rearrangement joins TRBV19 to TRBJ1-4; maybe TRBD1 (5 bases). CDR3 length: 14 amino acids. Germline lookup yields CDR1 LNHDA and CDR2 SQIVND (reference sequence). V lost 5 bases, J lost 7 bases, and 14 bases lay in between.

V is TRBV5-1 and J is TRBJ2-3, with TRBD1 as a possible D gene (6 bases). Germline values: CDR1 SGHRS, CDR2 YFSETQ. V lost 0 bases and J lost 0, with 17 bases in between. This CDR3 is 18 amino acids long. The CDR3 DNA sequence: TGCGCCAGCAGCTTGGCCCCTGGGGACACTTCAAGCACAGATACGCAGTATTTT. Translated, it gives CASSLAPGDTSSTDTQYF.

This chain links TRBV19 with TRBJ2-3, with 11 bases lining up with TRBD2. The trim removed 1 base at V and 3 bases at J, leaving 3 bases unmatched. The CDR3 covers 16 residues. Germline V lookup: CDR1 LNHDA, CDR2 SQIVND (reference sequence). The CDR3 is CASSIATSGETDTQYF. In DNA form, the CDR3 reads TGTGCCAGTAGTATAGCGACTAGCGGGGAAACAGATACGCAGTATTTT.

With respect to this clone: Sequence at one end of the junction differs from germline and may be a read error. V gene TRBV2 combines with J gene TRBJ2-7; D not certain. The CDR3 totals 11 residues. CDR1 and CDR2 from the germline V gene are SNHLY and FYNNEI. CDR3 coding DNA: TGTGCCAGCAGTGAAGGAGTAAATAACCGCTTC. It specifies CASSEGVNNRF.